A single T cell receptor beta chain is shown here with its context. Antigen: not known. Nucleic acids came from premalignant or tumor cells enriched by macro-dissection. Method: immunoSEQ multiplex PCR; TCRdb's copy keeps in-frame clones and lacks some. The sample contains a few thousand clones, more than 60% of which appear only once. This record comes from a study of immune evolution from preneoplasia to lung adenocarcinoma. Overall study results and limits: Top clone share appeared to fall from AAH through AIS, MIA, adenocarcinoma. Later-stage lesions seemingly showed higher T cell density and diversity than normal lung.

V lost 4 bases, J lost 2 bases, and 11 bases lay in between. This CDR3 spans 14 amino acids. Germline CDR1 and CDR2: SGHRS and YFSETQ. The V call is TRBV5-1, the J call TRBJ2-3, with D hard to call. Sequencing was carried out using FFPE minimally invasive lung adenocarcinoma tissue. The clonotype comes from a person between 60 and 79 years old with lung adenocarcinoma. DNA for the CDR3: TGCGCCAGCAGCACGGCCGACTTCACAGATACGCAGTATTTT. Encoded protein: CASSTADFTDTQYF.